A selection of T cell receptor beta chains follows, all from one sample in a study of T cell responses to AZD1222 COVID-19 vaccine. The table came from immunoSEQ multiplex PCR; TCRdb's copy has only in-frame clones and leaves some out. Among roughly 80,000 clones listed, approximately 90% were seen once. The sample consisted of peripheral blood, taken on day 0 of MenACWY control vaccination. The receptors here all came from an adult in good health. Both conserved end residues are part of each CDR3. The order of the fields is V gene, D gene, J gene, clone size, CDR3 protein, CDR3 DNA. D genes are given only for firm matches. Some rows mark clone size as missing; the rest say once, few, many or name a class of expanded clone.

TRBV27	.	TRBJ1-5	.	CASSLASATNQPQHF	TGTGCCAGCAGTTTAGCCAGCGCTACGAATCAGCCCCAGCATTTT
TRBV12-5	TRBD1	TRBJ2-5	once	CASGGDRVLETQYF	TGTGCTAGTGGAGGGGACAGGGTACTAGAGACCCAGTACTTC
TRBV5-4	.	TRBJ2-7	.	CASSLAGEQYF	TGTGCCAGCAGCTTGGCCGGAGAGCAGTACTTC
TRBV5-1	TRBD2	TRBJ2-1	.	CASSLSLSGSNEQFF	TGCGCCAGCAGCTTGAGTTTAAGCGGGAGCAATGAGCAGTTCTTC
TRBV28	TRBD1	TRBJ2-4	.	CASTSGRGQGNIQYF	TGTGCCAGCACCTCTGGGAGGGGACAGGGAAACATTCAGTACTTC
TRBV3-1/TRBV3-2	TRBD2	TRBJ2-1	once	CASSQRASGIYEQFF	TGTGCCAGCAGCCAACGTGCTAGCGGGATTTATGAGCAGTTCTTC
TRBV19	.	TRBJ2-3	.	CASSLDSNTDTQYF	TGTGCCAGTAGTCTCGACTCTAACACAGATACGCAGTATTTT
TRBV2	TRBD1	TRBJ2-1	.	CASYSAGGVAYNEQFF	TGTGCCAGCTACTCGGCAGGGGGAGTCGCCTACAATGAGCAGTTCTTC
TRBV5-1	.	TRBJ2-1	once	CASSFLAAPRDNEQFF	TGCGCCAGCAGCTTCTTAGCGGCCCCTCGGGACAATGAGCAGTTCTTC
TRBV7-9	.	TRBJ2-7	.	CASSSSGAYEQYF	TGTGCCAGCAGCTCTTCAGGGGCCTACGAGCAGTACTTC
TRBV7-2	TRBD2	TRBJ2-1	few	CASSLDFFASGNEQFF	TGTGCCAGCAGCTTAGATTTTTTCGCTAGCGGCAATGAGCAGTTCTTC
TRBV4-2	.	TRBJ1-5	.	CASSPGGGSGEQPQHF	TGTGCCAGCAGCCCCGGGGGAGGGTCGGGGGAGCAGCCCCAGCATTTT
TRBV18	.	TRBJ2-5	.	CASALQETQYF	TGTGCCAGCGCCCTACAAGAGACCCAGTACTTC